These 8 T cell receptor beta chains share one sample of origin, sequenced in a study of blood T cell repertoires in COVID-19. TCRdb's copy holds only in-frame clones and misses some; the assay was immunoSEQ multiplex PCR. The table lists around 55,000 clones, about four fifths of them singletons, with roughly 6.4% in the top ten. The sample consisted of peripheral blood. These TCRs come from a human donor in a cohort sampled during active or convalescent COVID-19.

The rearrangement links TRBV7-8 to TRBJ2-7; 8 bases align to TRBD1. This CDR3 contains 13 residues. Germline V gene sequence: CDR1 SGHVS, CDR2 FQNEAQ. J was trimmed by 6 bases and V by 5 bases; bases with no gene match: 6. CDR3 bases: TGTGCCAGCAGCATGGACAGGGCAGGCGAGCAGTACTTC. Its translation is CASSMDRAGEQYF.

The chain's CDR3 is CASSFGGRGDGYTF. The CDR3 DNA sequence: TGTGCCAGCAGTTTTGGGGGCAGGGGTGATGGCTACACCTTC. V and J are TRBV27 and TRBJ1-2; TRBD1 might be the D (6 bases). This CDR3 region has 14 residues. Germline V gives CDR1 MNHEY, CDR2 SMNVEV (reference sequence). V lost 3 bases and J lost 6, with 14 bases in between.

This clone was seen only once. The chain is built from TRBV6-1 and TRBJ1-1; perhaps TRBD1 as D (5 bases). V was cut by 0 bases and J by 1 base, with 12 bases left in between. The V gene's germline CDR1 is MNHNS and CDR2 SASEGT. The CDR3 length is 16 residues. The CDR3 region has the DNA TGTGCCAGCAGTGAAGCGCTTGGGGGGAGGAACACTGAAGCTTTCTTT. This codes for CASSEALGGRNTEAFF.

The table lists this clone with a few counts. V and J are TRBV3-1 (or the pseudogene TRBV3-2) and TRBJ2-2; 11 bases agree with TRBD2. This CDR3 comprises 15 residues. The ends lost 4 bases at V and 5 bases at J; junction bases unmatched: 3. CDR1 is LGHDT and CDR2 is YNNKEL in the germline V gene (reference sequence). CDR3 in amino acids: CASSRRLAGTGELFF. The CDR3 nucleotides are TGTGCCAGCAGCCGTCGACTAGCGGGGACCGGGGAGCTGTTTTTT.

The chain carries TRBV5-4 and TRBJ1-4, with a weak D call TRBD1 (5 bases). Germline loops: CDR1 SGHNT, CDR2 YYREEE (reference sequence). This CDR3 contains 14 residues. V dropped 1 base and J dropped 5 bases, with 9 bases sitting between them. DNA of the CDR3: TGTGCCAGCAGCTTGCCAGGGATGAATGAAAAACTGTTTTTT. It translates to CASSLPGMNEKLFF. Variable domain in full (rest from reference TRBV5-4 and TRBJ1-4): ETGVTQSPTHLIKTRGQQVTLRCSSQSGHNTVSWYQQALGQGPQFIFQYYREEENGRGNFPPRFSGLQFPNYSSELNVNALELDDSALYLCASSLPGMNEKLFFGSGTQLSVL.

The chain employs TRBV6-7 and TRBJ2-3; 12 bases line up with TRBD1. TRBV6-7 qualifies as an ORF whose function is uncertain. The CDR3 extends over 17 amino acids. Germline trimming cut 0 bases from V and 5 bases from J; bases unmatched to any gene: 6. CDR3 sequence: CASSYSQGQGAGDTQYF. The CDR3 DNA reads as TGTGCCAGCAGTTACTCACAGGGACAGGGGGCCGGAGATACGCAGTATTTT.

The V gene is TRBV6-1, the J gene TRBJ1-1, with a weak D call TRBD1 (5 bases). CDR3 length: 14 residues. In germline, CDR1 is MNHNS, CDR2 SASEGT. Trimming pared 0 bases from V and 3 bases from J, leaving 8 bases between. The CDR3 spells CASSEAGGDTEAFF. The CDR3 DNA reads TGTGCCAGCAGTGAAGCGGGGGGAGACACTGAAGCTTTCTTT.

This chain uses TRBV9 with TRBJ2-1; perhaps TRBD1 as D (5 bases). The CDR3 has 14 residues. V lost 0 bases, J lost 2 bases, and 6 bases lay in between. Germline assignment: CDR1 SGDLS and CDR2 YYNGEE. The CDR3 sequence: CASSVVGAYNEQFF. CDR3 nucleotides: TGTGCCAGCAGCGTAGTAGGGGCCTACAATGAGCAGTTCTTC. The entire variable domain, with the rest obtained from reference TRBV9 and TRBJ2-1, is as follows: DSGVTQTPKHLITATGQRVTLRCSPRSGDLSVYWYQQSLDQGLQFLIQYYNGEERAKGNILERFSAQQFPDLHSELNLSSLELGDSALYFCASSVVGAYNEQFFGPGTRLTVL.